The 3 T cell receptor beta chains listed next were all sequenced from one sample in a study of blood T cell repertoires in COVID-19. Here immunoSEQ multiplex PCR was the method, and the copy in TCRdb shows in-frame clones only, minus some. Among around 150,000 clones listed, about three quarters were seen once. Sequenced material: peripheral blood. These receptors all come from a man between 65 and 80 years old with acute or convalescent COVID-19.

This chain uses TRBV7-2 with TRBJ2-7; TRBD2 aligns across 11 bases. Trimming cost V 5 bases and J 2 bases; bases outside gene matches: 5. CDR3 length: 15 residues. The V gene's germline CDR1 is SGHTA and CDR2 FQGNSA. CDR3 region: CASSSGTSGPYEQYF. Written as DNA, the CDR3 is TGTGCCAGCAGCAGTGGGACTAGCGGCCCCTACGAGCAGTACTTC.

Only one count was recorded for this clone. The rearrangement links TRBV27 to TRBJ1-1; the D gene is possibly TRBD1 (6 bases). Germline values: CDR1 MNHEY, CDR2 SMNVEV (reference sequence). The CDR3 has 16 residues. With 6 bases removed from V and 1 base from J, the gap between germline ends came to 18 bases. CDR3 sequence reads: CASRKGGGLENTEAFF. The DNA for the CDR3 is TGTGCCAGCAGAAAAGGTGGGGGCCTGGAGAACACTGAAGCTTTCTTT.

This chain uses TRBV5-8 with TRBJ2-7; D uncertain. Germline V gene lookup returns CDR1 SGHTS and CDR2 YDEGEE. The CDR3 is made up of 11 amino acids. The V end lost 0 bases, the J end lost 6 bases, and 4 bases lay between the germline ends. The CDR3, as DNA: TGTGCCAGCAGCTTGGCAGGCGAGCAGTACTTC. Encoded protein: CASSLAGEQYF.